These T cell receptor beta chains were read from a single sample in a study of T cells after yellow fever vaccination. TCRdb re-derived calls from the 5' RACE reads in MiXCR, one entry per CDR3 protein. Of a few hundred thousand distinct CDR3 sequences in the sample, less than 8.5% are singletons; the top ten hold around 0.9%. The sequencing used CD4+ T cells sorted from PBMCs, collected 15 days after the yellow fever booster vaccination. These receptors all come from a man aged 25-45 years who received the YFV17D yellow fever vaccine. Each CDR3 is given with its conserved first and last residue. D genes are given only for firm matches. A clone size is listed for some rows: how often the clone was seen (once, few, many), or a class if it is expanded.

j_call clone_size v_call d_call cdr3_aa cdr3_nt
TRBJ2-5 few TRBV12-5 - CASGDDRRVAQYF TGTGCTAGTGGCGATGACAGGAGGGTCGCCCAGTACTTC
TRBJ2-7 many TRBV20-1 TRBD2 CSARDPQRDYEQYF TGCAGTGCTAGAGATCCCCAGCGGGACTACGAGCAGTACTTC
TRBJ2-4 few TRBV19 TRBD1 CASNRDSSKNIQYF TGTGCCAGTAACAGGGACAGCAGCAAAAACATTCAGTACTTC
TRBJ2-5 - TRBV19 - CASSNGQGGMWTQYF TGTGCCAGTAGTAATGGGCAGGGCGGCATGTGGACCCAGTACTTC
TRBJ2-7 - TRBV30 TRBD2 CAWSRGGALPYEQYF TGTGCCTGGAGTCGGGGGGGGGCGCTTCCCTACGAGCAGTACTTC
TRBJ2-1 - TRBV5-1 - CASSTAQAITDEQFF TGCGCCAGCAGCACCGCGCAGGCCATCACCGATGAGCAGTTCTTC
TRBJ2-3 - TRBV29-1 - CSGVGADTQYF TGCAGCGGGGTCGGGGCAGATACGCAGTATTTT
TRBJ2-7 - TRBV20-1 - CSAAPGATREQYF TGCAGTGCCGCCCCGGGGGCCACGAGGGAGCAGTACTTC
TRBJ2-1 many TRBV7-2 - CASSTPGYNEQFF TGTGCCAGCAGCACGCCGGGGTACAATGAGCAGTTCTTC
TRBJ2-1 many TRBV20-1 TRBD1 CSARGTGAYNEQFF TGCAGTGCTAGGGGGACAGGGGCCTACAATGAGCAGTTCTTC
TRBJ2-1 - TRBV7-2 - CASSFPQNYNEQFF TGTGCCAGCAGCTTCCCCCAAAACTACAATGAGCAGTTCTTC
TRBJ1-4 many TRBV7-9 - CASSLQGYNEKLFF TGTGCCAGCAGCTTACAGGGCTATAATGAAAAACTGTTTTTT
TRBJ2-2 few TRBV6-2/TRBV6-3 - CASSWTGTRGTGELFF TGTGCCAGCAGTTGGACCGGGACGAGAGGCACCGGGGAGCTGTTTTTT
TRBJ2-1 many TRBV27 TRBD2 CASSLSASGNHEQFF TGTGCCAGCAGTTTATCGGCTAGCGGGAATCATGAGCAGTTCTTC
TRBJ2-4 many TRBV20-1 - CSAFRSTGLKNIQYF TGCAGTGCTTTTCGATCCACAGGGCTAAAAAACATTCAGTACTTC
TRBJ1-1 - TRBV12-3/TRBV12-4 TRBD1 CASSTSRDRGKNTEAFF TGTGCCAGCAGTACTTCCCGGGACAGGGGGAAGAACACTGAAGCTTTCTTT